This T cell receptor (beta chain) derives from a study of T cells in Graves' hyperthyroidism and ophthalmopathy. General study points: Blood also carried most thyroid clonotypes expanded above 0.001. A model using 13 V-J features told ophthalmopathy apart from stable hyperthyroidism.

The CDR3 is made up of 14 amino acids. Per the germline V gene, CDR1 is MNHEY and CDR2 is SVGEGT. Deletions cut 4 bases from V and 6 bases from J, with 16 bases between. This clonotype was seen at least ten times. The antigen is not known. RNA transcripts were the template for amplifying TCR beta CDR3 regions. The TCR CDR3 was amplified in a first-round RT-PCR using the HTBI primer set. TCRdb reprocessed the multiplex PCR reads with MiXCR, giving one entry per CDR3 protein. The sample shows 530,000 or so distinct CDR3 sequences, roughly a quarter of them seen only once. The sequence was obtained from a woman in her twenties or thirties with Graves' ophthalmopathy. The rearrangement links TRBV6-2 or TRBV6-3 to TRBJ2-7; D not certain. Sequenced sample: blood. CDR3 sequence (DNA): TGTGCCAGCAGTTCGTCATTGGGTCGAATCGAGCAGTACTTC. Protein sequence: CASSSSLGRIEQYF.